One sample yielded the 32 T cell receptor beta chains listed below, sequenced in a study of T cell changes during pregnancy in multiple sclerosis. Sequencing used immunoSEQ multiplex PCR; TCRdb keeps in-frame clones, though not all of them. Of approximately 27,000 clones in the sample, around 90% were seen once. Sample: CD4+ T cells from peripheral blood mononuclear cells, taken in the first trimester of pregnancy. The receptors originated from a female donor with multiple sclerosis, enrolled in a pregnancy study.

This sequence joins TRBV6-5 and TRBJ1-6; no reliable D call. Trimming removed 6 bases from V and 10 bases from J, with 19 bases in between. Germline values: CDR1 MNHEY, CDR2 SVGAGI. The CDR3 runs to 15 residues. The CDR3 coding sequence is TGTGCCAGCAGCCCTACTTTTTCGGGGTTGTCACCCCTCCACTTT. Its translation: CASSPTFSGLSPLHF.

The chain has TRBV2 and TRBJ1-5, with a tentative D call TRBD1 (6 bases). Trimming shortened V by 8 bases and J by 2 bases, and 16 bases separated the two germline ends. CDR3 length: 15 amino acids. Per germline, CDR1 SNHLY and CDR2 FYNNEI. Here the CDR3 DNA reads TGTGCCAGCTCGCCGGGGGGCTCGGGCAATCAGCCCCAGCATTTT. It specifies CASSPGGSGNQPQHF.

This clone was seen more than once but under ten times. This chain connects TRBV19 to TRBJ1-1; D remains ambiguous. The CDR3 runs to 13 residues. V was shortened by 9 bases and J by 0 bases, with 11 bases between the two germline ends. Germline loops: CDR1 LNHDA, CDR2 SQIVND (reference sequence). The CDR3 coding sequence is TGTGCCAGCGGAGGAGGGATGAACACTGAAGCTTTCTTT. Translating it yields CASGGGMNTEAFF.

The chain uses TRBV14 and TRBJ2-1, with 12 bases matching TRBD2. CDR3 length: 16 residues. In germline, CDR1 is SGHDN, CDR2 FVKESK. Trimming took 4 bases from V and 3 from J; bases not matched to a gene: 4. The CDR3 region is CASSLTSGGFYNEQFF. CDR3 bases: TGTGCCAGCAGCCTGACTAGCGGGGGATTCTACAATGAGCAGTTCTTC. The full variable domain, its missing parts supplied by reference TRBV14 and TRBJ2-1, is EAGVTQFPSHSVIEKGQTVTLRCDPISGHDNLYWYRRVMGKEIKFLLHFVKESKQDESGMPNNRFLAERTGGTYSTLKVQPAELEDSGVYFCASSLTSGGFYNEQFFGPGTRLTVL.

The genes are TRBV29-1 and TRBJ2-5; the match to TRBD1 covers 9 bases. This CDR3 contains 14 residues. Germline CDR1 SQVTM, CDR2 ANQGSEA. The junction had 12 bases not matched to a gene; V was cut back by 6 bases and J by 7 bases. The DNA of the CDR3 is TGCAGCGTGGGAACAGGGGGCCCCTCGGGGACCCAGTACTTC. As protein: CSVGTGGPSGTQYF.

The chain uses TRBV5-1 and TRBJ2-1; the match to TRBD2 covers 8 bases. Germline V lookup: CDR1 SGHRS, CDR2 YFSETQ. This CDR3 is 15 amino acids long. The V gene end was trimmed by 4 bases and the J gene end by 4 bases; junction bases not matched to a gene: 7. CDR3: CASSTAGEGYNEQFF. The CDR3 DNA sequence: TGCGCCAGCAGCACAGCGGGGGAGGGATACAATGAGCAGTTCTTC.

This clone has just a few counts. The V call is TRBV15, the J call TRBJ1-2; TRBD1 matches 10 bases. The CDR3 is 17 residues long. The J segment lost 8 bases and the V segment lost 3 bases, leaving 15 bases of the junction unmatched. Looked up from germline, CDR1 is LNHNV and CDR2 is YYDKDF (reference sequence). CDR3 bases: TGTGCCACCAGCAGTGATCTCCGGGACAGGGGACCGGGGGGCTACACCTTC. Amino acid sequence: CATSSDLRDRGPGGYTF.

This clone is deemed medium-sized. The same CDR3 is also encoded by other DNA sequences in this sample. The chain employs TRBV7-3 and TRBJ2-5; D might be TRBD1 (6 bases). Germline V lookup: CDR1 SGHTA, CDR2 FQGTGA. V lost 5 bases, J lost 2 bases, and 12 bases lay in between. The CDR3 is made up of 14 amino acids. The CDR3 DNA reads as TGTGCCAGCAGCCCCACAGGGTTGCAAGAGACCCAGTACTTC. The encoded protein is CASSPTGLQETQYF.

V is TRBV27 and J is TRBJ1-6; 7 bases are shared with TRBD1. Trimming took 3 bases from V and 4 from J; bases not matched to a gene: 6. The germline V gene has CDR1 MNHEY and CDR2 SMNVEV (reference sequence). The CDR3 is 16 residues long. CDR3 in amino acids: CASSLGQSIYNSPLHF. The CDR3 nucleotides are TGTGCCAGCAGTTTGGGACAGAGTATATATAATTCACCCCTCCACTTT.

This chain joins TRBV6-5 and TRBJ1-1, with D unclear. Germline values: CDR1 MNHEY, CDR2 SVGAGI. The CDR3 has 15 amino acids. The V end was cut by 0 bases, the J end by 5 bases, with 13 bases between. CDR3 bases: TGTGCCAGCAGTTACTCGATCGGGGTGACGACTGAAGCTTTCTTT. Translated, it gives CASSYSIGVTTEAFF.

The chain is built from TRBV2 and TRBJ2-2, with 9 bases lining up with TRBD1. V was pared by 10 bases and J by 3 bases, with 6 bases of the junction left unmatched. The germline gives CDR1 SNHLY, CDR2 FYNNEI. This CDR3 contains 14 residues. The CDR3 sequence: CATSRDRDTGELFF. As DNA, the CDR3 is TGTGCCACATCCCGGGACAGGGACACCGGGGAGCTGTTTTTT. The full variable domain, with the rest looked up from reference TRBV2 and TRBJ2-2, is EPEVTQTPSHQVTQMGQEVILRCVPISNHLYFYWYRQILGQKVEFLVSFYNNEISEKSEIFDDQFSVERPDGSNFTLKIRSTKLEDSAMYFCATSRDRDTGELFFGEGSRLTVL.

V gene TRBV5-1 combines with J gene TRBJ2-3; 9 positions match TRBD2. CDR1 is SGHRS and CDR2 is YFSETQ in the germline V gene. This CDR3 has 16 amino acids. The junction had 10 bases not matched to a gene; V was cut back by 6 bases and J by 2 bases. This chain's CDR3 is CASTPGSGGTTDTQYF. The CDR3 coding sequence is TGCGCCAGCACACCAGGTAGCGGGGGAACCACAGATACGCAGTATTTT.

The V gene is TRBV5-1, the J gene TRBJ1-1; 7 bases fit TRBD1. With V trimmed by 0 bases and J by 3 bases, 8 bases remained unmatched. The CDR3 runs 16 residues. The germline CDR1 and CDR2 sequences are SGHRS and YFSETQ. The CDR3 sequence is CASSLGSTGSDTEAFF. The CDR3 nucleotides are TGCGCCAGCAGCTTGGGCTCGACAGGGTCTGACACTGAAGCTTTCTTT.

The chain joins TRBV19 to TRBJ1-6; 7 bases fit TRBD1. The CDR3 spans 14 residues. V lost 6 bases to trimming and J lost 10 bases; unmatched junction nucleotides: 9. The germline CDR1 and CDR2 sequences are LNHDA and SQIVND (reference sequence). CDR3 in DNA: TGTGCCAGTAGGTCACAGGGGACCTCGTCACCCCTCCACTTT. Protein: CASRSQGTSSPLHF.

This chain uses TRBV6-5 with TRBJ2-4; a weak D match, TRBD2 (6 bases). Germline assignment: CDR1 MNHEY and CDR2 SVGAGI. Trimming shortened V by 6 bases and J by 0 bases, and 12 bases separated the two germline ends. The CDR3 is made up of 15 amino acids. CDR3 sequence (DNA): TGTGCCAGCAGGCCTGCGGGGCGAGCCAAAAACATTCAGTACTTC. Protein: CASRPAGRAKNIQYF.

The CDR3 spells CASSRDRGFVFF. In DNA, the CDR3 is TGTGCCAGCAGCAGGGACAGGGGTTTTGTTTTCTTT. The chain recombines TRBV7-3 with TRBJ1-1; 10 nucleotides align to TRBD1. This CDR3 is 12 amino acids long. Germline V gives CDR1 SGHTA, CDR2 FQGTGA. The junction had 7 bases not matched to a gene; V was cut back by 5 bases and J by 13 bases.

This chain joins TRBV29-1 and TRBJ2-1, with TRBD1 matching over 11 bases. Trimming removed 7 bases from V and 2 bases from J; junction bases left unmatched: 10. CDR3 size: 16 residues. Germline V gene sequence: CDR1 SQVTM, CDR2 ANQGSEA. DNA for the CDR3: TGCAGCGGCCGCCGCCGGACAGGGGGCCCCTACAATGAGCAGTTCTTC. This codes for CSGRRRTGGPYNEQFF.

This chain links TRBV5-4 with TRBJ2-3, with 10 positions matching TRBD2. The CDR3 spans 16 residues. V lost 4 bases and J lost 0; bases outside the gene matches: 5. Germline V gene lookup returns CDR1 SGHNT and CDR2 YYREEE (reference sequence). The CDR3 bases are TGTGCCAGCAGCCCTACTAGCGGGGATAGCACAGATACGCAGTATTTT. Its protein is CASSPTSGDSTDTQYF.

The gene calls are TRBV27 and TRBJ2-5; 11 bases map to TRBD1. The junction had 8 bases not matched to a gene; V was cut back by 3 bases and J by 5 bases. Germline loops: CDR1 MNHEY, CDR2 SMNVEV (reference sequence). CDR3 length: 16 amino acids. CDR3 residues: CASSFFRTGGGETQYF. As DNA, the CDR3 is TGTGCCAGCAGTTTTTTTCGGACAGGGGGCGGGGAGACCCAGTACTTC.

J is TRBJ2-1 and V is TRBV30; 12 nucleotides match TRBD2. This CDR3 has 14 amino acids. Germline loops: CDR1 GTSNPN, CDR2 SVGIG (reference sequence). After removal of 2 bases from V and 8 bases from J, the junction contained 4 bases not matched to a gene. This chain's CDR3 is CAWSPGTSGHEQFF. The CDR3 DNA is TGTGCCTGGAGTCCCGGGACTAGCGGGCATGAGCAGTTCTTC.

The CDR3 nucleotides are TGTGCCAGCAGCGGCAGGGGGATCAACTATGGCTACACCTTC. Translating it yields CASSGRGINYGYTF. The chain has TRBV13 and TRBJ1-2; 7 nucleotides agree with TRBD1. CDR3 length: 14 residues. Losses at the gene ends were 5 bases for V and 2 bases for J; bases not matched to a gene: 5. The V gene's germline CDR1 is PRHDT and CDR2 FYEKMQ (reference sequence).

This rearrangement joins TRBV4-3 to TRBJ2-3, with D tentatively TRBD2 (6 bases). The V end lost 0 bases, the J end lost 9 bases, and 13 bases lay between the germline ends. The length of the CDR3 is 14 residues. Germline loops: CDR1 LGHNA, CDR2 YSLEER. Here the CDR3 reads CASSQDRLVGTQYF. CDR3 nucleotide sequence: TGCGCCAGCAGCCAAGATAGACTAGTAGGGACGCAGTATTTT.

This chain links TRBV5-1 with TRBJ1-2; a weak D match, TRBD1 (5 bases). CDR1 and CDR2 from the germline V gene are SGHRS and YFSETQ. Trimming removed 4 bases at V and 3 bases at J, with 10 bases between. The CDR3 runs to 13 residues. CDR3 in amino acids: CASSRSGDYGYTF. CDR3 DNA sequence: TGCGCCAGCAGCAGATCGGGGGACTATGGCTACACCTTC.

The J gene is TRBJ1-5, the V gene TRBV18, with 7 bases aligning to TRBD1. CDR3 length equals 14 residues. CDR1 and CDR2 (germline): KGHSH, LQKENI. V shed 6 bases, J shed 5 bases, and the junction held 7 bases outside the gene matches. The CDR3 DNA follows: TGTGCCAGCTCGCCAGACAGGGTCGATCAGCCCCAGCATTTT. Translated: CASSPDRVDQPQHF.

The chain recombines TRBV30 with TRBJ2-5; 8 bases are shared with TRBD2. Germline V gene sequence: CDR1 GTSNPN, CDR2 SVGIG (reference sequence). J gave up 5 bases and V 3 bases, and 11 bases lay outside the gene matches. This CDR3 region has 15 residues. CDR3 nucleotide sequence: TGTGCCTGGAGCCCCCGCGGGGGGTGGGTGGAGACCCAGTACTTC. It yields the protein CAWSPRGGWVETQYF.

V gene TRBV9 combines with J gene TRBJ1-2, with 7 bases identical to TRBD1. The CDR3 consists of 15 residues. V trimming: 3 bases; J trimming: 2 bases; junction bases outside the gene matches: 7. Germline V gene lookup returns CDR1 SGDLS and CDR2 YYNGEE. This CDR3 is CASSAGDSRNYGYTF. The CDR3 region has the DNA TGTGCCAGCAGCGCGGGGGACAGTAGAAACTATGGCTACACCTTC.

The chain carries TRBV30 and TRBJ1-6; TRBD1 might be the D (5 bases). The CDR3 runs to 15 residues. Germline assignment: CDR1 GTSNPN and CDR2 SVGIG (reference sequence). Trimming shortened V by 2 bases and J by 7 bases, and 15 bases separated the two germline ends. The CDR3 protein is CAWSPGGSTNSPLHF. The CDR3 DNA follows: TGTGCCTGGAGTCCCGGGGGATCAACCAATTCACCCCTCCACTTT.

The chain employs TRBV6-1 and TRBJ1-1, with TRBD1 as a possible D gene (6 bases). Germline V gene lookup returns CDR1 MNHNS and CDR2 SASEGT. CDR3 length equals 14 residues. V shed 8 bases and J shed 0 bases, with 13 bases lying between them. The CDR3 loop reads CASSRTDVNTEAFF. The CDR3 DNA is TGTGCCAGCTCCAGGACAGACGTGAACACTGAAGCTTTCTTT.

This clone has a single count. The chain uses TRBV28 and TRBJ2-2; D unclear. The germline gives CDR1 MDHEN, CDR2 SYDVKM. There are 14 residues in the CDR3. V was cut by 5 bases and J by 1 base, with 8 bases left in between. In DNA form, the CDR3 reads TGTGCCAGCAGTCGCACACAGAACACCGGGGAGCTGTTTTTT. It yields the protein CASSRTQNTGELFF.

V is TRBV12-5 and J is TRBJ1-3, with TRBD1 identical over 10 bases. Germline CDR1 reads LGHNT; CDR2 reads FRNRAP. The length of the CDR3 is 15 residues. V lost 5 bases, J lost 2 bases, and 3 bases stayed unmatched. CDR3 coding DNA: TGTGCTAGTGGTCCCGGACAGGGGGCTGGAAACACCATATATTTT. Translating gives CASGPGQGAGNTIYF.

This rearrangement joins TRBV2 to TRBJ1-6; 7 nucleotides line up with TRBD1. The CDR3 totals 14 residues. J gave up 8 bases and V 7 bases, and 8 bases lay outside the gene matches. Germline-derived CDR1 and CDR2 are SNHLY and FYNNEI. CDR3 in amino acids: CASTAGTEYSPLHF. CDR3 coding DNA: TGTGCCAGCACCGCCGGGACAGAATATTCACCCCTCCACTTT.

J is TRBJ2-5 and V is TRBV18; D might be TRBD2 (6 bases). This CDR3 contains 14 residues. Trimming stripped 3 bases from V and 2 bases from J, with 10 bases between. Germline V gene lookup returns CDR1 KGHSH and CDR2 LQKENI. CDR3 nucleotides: TGTGCCAGCTCACCTAACGGGGGACAAGAGACCCAGTACTTC. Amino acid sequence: CASSPNGGQETQYF.